These T cell receptor beta chains were read from a single sample in a study of Ad26.COV2.S vaccination and SARS-CoV-2 variants. This table comes from immunoSEQ multiplex PCR, and its TCRdb copy is limited to in-frame clones, with some not included. Altogether 350,000 to 500,000 clones are present, less than 95% being singletons, with the ten largest covering around 4.5%. The source was peripheral blood, collected in a trial of Ad26.COV2.S vaccine versus placebo. These receptor sequences come from a person between 18 and 60 years old who received the Ad26.COV2.S COVID-19 vaccine or a placebo. CDR3s include the opening cysteine and the closing phenylalanine or tryptophan. Each record gives: J gene, clone size, V gene, D gene, CDR3 protein, CDR3 DNA. D genes are given only for firm matches. Only some rows state a clone size, as once, few, many or a class for expanded clones.

TRBJ2-1,.,TRBV2,TRBD2,CASSAGTSDREQFF,TGTGCCAGCAGTGCCGGGACTAGCGATCGAGAGCAGTTCTTC
TRBJ2-1,.,TRBV5-4,.,CASSLGGTGPYNEQFF,TGTGCCAGCAGCTTGGGGGGAACAGGACCATACAATGAGCAGTTCTTC
TRBJ2-1,.,TRBV19,TRBD1,CASSVPGQGNNEQFF,TGTGCCAGTAGTGTCCCGGGACAGGGTAACAATGAGCAGTTCTTC
TRBJ2-1,.,TRBV5-1,TRBD2,CASSLYWTSGDNEQFF,TGCGCCAGCAGCTTGTATTGGACTAGCGGGGACAATGAGCAGTTCTTC
TRBJ1-5,once,TRBV7-9,.,CASSSPGAIEPQHF,TGTGCCAGCAGCTCGCCGGGGGCCATCGAGCCCCAGCATTTT
TRBJ2-7,.,TRBV23-1,.,CASSQSGVNEQYF,TGCGCCAGCAGTCAATCAGGGGTTAACGAGCAGTACTTC
TRBJ2-5,few,TRBV19,TRBD2,CASSGRLAVQETQYF,TGTGCCAGTAGTGGACGACTAGCAGTCCAAGAGACCCAGTACTTC
TRBJ2-5,.,TRBV28,.,CASSLYAWGEETQYF,TGTGCCAGCAGTTTATATGCGTGGGGCGAAGAGACCCAGTACTTC
TRBJ2-1,.,TRBV27,.,CASSLLTGYNEQFF,TGTGCCAGCAGTTTATTGACGGGGTACAATGAGCAGTTCTTC
TRBJ2-3,few,TRBV9,TRBD1,CASSVDGIGGEDTQYF,TGTGCCAGCAGCGTAGATGGAATAGGGGGCGAAGATACGCAGTATTTT
TRBJ1-2,.,TRBV7-8,TRBD1,CASSQRTGGANYGYTF,TGTGCCAGCAGTCAGAGGACAGGGGGAGCTAACTATGGCTACACCTTC
TRBJ1-1,.,TRBV27,.,CASRVEVGFGGNTEAFF,TGTGCCAGCAGAGTGGAGGTCGGATTCGGAGGGAACACTGAAGCTTTCTTT
TRBJ2-5,.,TRBV15,TRBD2,CATSGRLAGGETQYF,TGTGCCACCAGCGGCCGACTAGCGGGAGGGGAGACCCAGTACTTC
TRBJ2-3,.,TRBV12-3/TRBV12-4,.,CASRSSVDTQYF,TGTGCCAGCAGGTCTAGCGTGGATACGCAGTATTTT
TRBJ2-5,.,TRBV7-9,TRBD1,CASSPQDRGQGQETQYF,TGTGCCAGCAGCCCCCAGGACAGGGGGCAGGGCCAAGAGACCCAGTACTTC
TRBJ1-2,.,TRBV2,.,CASSFTGTAGGYTF,TGTGCCAGCAGTTTTACTGGGACTGCGGGGGGCTACACCTTC
TRBJ2-1,.,TRBV18,TRBD2,CASSPPNLAGEGNEQFF,TGTGCCAGCTCACCACCGAATCTAGCGGGAGAGGGCAATGAGCAGTTCTTC
TRBJ1-3,.,TRBV3-1/TRBV3-2,.,CASSPLGTMGNTIYF,TGTGCCAGCAGTCCCTTGGGGACAATGGGAAACACCATATATTTT
TRBJ1-5,.,TRBV5-7,TRBD1,CASSFVGQGVGQPQHF,TGTGCCAGCAGCTTCGTGGGACAGGGGGTGGGTCAGCCCCAGCATTTT
TRBJ1-4,.,TRBV6-6,.,CASSYSGQENEKLFF,TGTGCCAGCAGTTACTCGGGGCAGGAGAATGAAAAACTGTTTTTT
TRBJ2-7,.,TRBV6-2/TRBV6-3,.,CASSYSRSETYEQYF,TGTGCCAGCAGTTACTCGAGGTCGGAGACCTACGAGCAGTACTTC
TRBJ1-3,.,TRBV7-9,.,CASSSFSGAGNTIYF,TGTGCCAGCAGCTCCTTCTCAGGGGCTGGAAACACCATATATTTT
TRBJ1-1,.,TRBV5-1,TRBD1,CASRPDRGRVNTEAFF,TGCGCCAGCAGACCAGACAGGGGGCGGGTCAACACTGAAGCTTTCTTT
TRBJ1-1,.,TRBV5-1,TRBD1,CASSPGTVNTEAFF,TGCGCCAGCAGCCCCGGGACAGTGAACACTGAAGCTTTCTTT
TRBJ2-3,.,TRBV15,.,CATSRSQGTYTDTQYF,TGTGCCACCAGCAGATCACAGGGGACTTACACAGATACGCAGTATTTT
TRBJ1-5,few,TRBV7-2,.,CASSLGVSAPQHF,TGTGCCAGCAGCTTAGGGGTTTCCGCGCCCCAGCATTTT
TRBJ1-5,once,TRBV28,TRBD1,CASWDRYQPQHF,TGTGCCAGCTGGGACAGGTATCAGCCCCAGCATTTT
TRBJ2-7,.,TRBV10-3,.,CAISEADSEQYF,TGTGCCATCAGTGAGGCAGACTCCGAGCAGTACTTC
TRBJ1-5,.,TRBV28,.,CASSPGGFFSNQPQHF,TGTGCCAGCAGTCCTGGGGGCTTTTTTAGCAATCAGCCCCAGCATTTT